This T cell receptor (beta chain) originates from a study of blood T cell repertoires in COVID-19. About the research overall: Samples came from the United States, Italy and Spain, spanning acute and convalescent COVID-19. In each case, the material was cDNA or gDNA derived from T cells, B-cell-depleted T cells, or PBMCs.

Authors' methods: How many nucleated cells were present was estimated from reference gene primer amplification. The table came from immunoSEQ multiplex PCR; TCRdb's copy has only in-frame clones and leaves some out. Clone size and V and J calls were adopted from that table, with D and trimming inferred from the DNA. The table records about 300,000 clones, approximately 86% of them present only once. Trimming at V came to 4 bases and at J to 3 bases, leaving 6 bases not matched to a gene. The CDR3 covers 16 residues. The germline V gene encodes CDR1 SEHNR and CDR2 FQNEAQ (reference sequence). Input material: PBMCs or T cells enriched from blood (not recorded which). This TCR derives from a woman aged 18-29 years who had recovered from COVID-19. This chain uses TRBV7-9 with TRBJ2-1; 10 nucleotides line up with TRBD2. CDR3 sequence (DNA): TGTGCCAGCAGCTCACGAGCGGGAGGGATCTACAATGAGCAGTTCTTC. Its translation: CASSSRAGGIYNEQFF. Full variable domain (missing parts from reference TRBV7-9 and TRBJ2-1): DTGVSQNPRHKITKRGQNVTFRCDPISEHNRLYWYRQTLGQGPEFLTYFQNEAQLEKSRLLSDRFSAERPKGSFSTLEIQRTEQGDSAMYLCASSSRAGGIYNEQFFGPGTRLTVL.